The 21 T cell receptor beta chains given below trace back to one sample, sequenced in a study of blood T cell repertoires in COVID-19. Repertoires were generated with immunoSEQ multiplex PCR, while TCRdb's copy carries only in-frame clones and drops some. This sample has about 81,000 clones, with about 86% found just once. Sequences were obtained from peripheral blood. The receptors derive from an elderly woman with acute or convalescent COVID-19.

The CDR3 DNA reads TGTGCCAGTAGTTCGACTAGCTCATACAATGAGCAGTTCTTC. The encoded protein is CASSSTSSYNEQFF. This chain connects TRBV19 to TRBJ2-1; 7 bases line up with TRBD2. V lost 5 bases and J lost 4; bases outside the gene matches: 5. The CDR3 contains 14 residues. Germline-derived CDR1 and CDR2 are LNHDA and SQIVND (reference sequence).

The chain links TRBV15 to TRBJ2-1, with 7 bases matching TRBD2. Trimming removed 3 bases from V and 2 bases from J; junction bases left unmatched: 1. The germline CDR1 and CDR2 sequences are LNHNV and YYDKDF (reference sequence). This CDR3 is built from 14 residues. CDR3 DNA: TGTGCCACCAGCAGGGGGGGGGCCTACAATGAGCAGTTCTTC. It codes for CATSRGGAYNEQFF. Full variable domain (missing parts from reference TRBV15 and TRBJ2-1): DAMVIQNPRYQVTQFGKPVTLSCSQTLNHNVMYWYQQKSSQAPKLLFHYYDKDFNNEADTPDNFQSRRPNTSFCFLDIRSPGLGDTAMYLCATSRGGAYNEQFFGPGTRLTVL.

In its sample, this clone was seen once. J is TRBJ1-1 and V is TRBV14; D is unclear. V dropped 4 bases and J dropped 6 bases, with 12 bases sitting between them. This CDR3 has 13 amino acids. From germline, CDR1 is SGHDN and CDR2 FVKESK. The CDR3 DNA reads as TGTGCCAGCAGCCTCGAGCTCGTCTCTGAAGCTTTCTTT. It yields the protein CASSLELVSEAFF.

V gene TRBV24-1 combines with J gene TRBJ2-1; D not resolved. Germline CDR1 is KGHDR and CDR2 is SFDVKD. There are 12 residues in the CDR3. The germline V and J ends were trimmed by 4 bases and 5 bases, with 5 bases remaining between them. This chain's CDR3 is CATSESNNEQFF. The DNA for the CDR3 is TGTGCCACCAGTGAGTCCAACAATGAGCAGTTCTTC.

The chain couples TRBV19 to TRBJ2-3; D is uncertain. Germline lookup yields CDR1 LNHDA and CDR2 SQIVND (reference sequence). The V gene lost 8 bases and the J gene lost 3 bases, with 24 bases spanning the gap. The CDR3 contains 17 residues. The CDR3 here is CASSPRRGQLVTDTQYF. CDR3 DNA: TGTGCCAGTTCCCCGCGGCGAGGCCAACTGGTTACAGATACGCAGTATTTT.

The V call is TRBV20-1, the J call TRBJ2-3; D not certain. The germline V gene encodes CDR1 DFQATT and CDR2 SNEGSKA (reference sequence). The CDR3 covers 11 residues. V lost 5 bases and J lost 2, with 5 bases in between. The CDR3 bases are TGCAGTGCTGTATCCACAGATACGCAGTATTTT. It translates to CSAVSTDTQYF.

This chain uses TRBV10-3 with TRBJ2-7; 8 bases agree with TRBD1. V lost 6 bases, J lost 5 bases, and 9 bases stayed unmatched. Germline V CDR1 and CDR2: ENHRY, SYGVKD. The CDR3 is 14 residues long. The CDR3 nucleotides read TGTGCCATCAGGTCCGCCGACAGGGGCCACGAGCAGTACTTC. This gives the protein CAIRSADRGHEQYF.

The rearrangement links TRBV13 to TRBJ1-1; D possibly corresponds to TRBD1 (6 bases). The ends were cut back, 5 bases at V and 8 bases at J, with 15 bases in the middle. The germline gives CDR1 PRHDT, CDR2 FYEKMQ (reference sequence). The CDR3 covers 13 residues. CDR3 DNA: TGTGCCAGCAGCACCTTAACAGGGACGGAAGCTTTCTTT. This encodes CASSTLTGTEAFF.

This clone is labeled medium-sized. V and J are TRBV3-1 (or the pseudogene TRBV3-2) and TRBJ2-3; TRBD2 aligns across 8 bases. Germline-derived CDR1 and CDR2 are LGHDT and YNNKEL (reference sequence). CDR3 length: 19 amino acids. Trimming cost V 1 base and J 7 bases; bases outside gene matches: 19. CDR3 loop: CASSQVLSGGPQGWNTQYF. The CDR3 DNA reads TGTGCCAGCAGCCAAGTATTGAGCGGGGGTCCCCAAGGGTGGAATACGCAGTATTTT.

CDR3 sequence reads: CASSSPQGAQETQYF. The CDR3 DNA is TGCGCCAGCAGCTCACCACAGGGGGCCCAAGAGACCCAGTACTTC. The J gene is TRBJ2-5, the V gene TRBV5-1; TRBD1 agrees at 9 bases. The CDR3 loop spans 15 amino acids. After removal of 3 bases from V and 1 base from J, the junction contained 4 bases not matched to a gene. The V gene's germline CDR1 is SGHRS and CDR2 YFSETQ.

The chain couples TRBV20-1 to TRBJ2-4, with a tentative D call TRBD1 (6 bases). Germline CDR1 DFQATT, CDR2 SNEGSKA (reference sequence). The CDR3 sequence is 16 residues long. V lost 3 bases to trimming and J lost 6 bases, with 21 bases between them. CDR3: CSASEPQGPLGNIQYF. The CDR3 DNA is TGCAGTGCTAGTGAACCACAGGGTCCGCTCGGAAACATTCAGTACTTC.

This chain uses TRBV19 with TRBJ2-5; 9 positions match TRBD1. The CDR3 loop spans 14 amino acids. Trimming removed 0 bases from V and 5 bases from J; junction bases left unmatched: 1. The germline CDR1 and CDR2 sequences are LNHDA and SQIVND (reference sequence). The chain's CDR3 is CASSIEGQGETQYF. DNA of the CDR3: TGTGCCAGTAGTATAGAAGGACAGGGGGAGACCCAGTACTTC.

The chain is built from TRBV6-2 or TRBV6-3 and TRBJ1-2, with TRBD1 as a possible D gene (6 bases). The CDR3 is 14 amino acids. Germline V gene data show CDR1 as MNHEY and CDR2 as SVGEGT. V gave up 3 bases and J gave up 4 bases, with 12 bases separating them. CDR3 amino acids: CASSYSGDSYGYTF. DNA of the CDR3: TGTGCCAGCAGTTATTCAGGGGATTCCTATGGCTACACCTTC.

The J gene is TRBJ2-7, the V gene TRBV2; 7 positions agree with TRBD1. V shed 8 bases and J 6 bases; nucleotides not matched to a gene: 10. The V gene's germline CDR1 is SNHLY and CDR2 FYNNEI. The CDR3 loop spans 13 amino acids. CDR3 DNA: TGTGCCAGCGCGCTCTCACAGGGGACCGAGCAGTACTTC. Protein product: CASALSQGTEQYF.

The CDR3 DNA reads as TGTGCCAGCAGCCAGGGGCCCTACAATGAGCAGTTCTTC. Its translation: CASSQGPYNEQFF. The rearrangement joins TRBV11-3 to TRBJ2-1, with D possibly matching TRBD1 (6 bases). CDR3 length: 13 residues. Germline V gene data show CDR1 as SGHNT and CDR2 as YENEEA. Between the trimmed V and J ends, which lost 5 bases and 2 bases, there was a span of 7 bases. Supplemented by reference TRBV11-3 and TRBJ2-1, the full variable domain reads EAGVVQSPRYKIIEKKQPVAFWCNPISGHNTLYWYLQNLGQGPELLIRYENEEAVDDSQLPKDRFSAERLKGVDSTLKIQPAELGDSAVYLCASSQGPYNEQFFGPGTRLTVL.

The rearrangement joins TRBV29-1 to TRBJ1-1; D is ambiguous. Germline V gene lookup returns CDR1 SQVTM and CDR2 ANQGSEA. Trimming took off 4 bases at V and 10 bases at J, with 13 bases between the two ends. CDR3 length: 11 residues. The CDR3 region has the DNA TGCAGCGTTGCCCTAGCTGCCGGAGCTTTCTTT. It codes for CSVALAAGAFF.

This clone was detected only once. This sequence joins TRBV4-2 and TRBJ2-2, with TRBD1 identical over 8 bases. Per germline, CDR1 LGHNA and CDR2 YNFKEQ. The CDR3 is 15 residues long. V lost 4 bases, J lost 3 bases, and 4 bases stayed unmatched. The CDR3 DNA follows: TGTGCCAGCAGCCGGCGCAGGGGGCACACCGGGGAGCTGTTTTTT. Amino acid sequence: CASSRRRGHTGELFF.

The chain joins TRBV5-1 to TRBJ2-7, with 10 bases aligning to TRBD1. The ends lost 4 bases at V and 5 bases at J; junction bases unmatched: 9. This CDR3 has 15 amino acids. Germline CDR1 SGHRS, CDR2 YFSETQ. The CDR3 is CASSPGTGVSHEQYF. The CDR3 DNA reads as TGCGCCAGCAGCCCAGGGACAGGGGTAAGCCACGAGCAGTACTTC.

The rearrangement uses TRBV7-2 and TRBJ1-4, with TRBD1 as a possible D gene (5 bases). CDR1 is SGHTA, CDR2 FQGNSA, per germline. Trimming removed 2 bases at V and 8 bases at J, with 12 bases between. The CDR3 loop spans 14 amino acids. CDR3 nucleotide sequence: TGTGCCAGCAGCTTAAGTGGGGCCGGAGAAAAACTGTTTTTT. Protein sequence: CASSLSGAGEKLFF.

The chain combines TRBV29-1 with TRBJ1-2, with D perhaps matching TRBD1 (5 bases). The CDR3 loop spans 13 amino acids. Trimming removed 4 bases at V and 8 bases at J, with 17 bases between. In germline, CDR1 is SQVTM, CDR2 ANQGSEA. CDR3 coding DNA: TGCAGCGTTGCAAGGGCGCCGGGGGAAGGCTACACCTTC. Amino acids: CSVARAPGEGYTF.

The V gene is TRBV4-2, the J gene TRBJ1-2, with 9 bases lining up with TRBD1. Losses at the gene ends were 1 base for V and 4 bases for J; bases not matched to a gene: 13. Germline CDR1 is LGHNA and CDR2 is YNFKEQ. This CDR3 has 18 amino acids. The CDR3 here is CASSQGRTGARGGYGYTF. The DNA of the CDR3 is TGTGCCAGCAGCCAAGGGCGGACAGGGGCTCGAGGAGGCTATGGCTACACCTTC.